Here is one T cell receptor beta chain with its context. Every immunoSEQ plate was one replicate of a subset's evenly spread DNA. Sequencing used immunoSEQ multiplex PCR; TCRdb keeps in-frame clones, though not all of them. This table has millions of clones, 85% to 95% appearing once. This CDR3 has 15 amino acids. In germline, CDR1 is SGHRS, CDR2 YFSETQ. Trimming took off 4 bases at V and 3 bases at J, with 15 bases between the two ends. This record comes from a study of shared clonotypes between healthy human individuals. The chain links TRBV5-1 to TRBJ2-3; D gene unclear. This receptor was taken from a man younger than 30 in good health. The sequenced material came from naive CD4+ T cells sorted from blood. The subset was: CD45RA+ positively selected. CDR3 region: CASSDPTIGTDTQYF. DNA of the CDR3: TGCGCCAGCAGCGACCCAACTATTGGGACAGATACGCAGTATTTT.